The rows below give T cell receptor beta chains drawn from one sample of a study of cytomegalovirus exposure and HLA in healthy donors. Profiling relied on immunoSEQ multiplex PCR, and the TCRdb table lists in-frame clones only, not all of them. The data hold some 170,000 clones, with roughly four fifths observed a single time. Sequenced input: PBMCs. The receptors shown here come from a young woman in good health and CMV-seropositive. CDR3s include the opening cysteine and the closing phenylalanine or tryptophan. Fields, in order: clone size, J gene, V gene, CDR3 protein. Size is stated for part of the rows, as once, few or many counts, or as a class when the clone is expanded.

clone size: NA
J gene: TRBJ2-1
V gene: TRBV30
CDR3 protein: CAWRAPGLAGGDPYNEQFF

clone size: few
J gene: TRBJ2-7
V gene: TRBV4-3
CDR3 protein: CASSQGGGRYEQYF

clone size: NA
J gene: TRBJ1-1
V gene: TRBV18
CDR3 protein: CASSPPDGAGPRVAFF

clone size: NA
J gene: TRBJ2-2
V gene: TRBV19
CDR3 protein: CAIKGQGHGELFF

clone size: NA
J gene: TRBJ2-7
V gene: TRBV30
CDR3 protein: CAWSVRYEQYF

clone size: NA
J gene: TRBJ2-4
V gene: TRBV28
CDR3 protein: CASTHSPGQVAKNIQYF

clone size: NA
J gene: TRBJ1-2
V gene: TRBV6-1
CDR3 protein: CASIRNYGYTF

clone size: NA
J gene: TRBJ1-5
V gene: TRBV27
CDR3 protein: CASRDMGGTGRFGQPQHF

clone size: NA
J gene: TRBJ2-2
V gene: TRBV7-9
CDR3 protein: CASSQKTSGGATRELFF

clone size: NA
J gene: TRBJ2-2
V gene: TRBV19
CDR3 protein: CASLRTGEFGELFF

clone size: once
J gene: TRBJ2-7
V gene: TRBV10-3
CDR3 protein: CAISGLAGGNEQYF

clone size: medium-sized
J gene: TRBJ1-1
V gene: TRBV4-3
CDR3 protein: CASSPTRAELNTEAFF

clone size: few
J gene: TRBJ2-1
V gene: TRBV7-2
CDR3 protein: CASSLADLSVEQFF

clone size: NA
J gene: TRBJ1-5
V gene: TRBV7-8
CDR3 protein: CASSSDRVSNQPQHF

clone size: once
J gene: TRBJ2-1
V gene: TRBV5-4
CDR3 protein: CASSLPYSYDEQFF

clone size: few
J gene: TRBJ1-6
V gene: TRBV5-4
CDR3 protein: CASSNARGYNSPLHF

clone size: NA
J gene: TRBJ2-3
V gene: TRBV7-9
CDR3 protein: CSSSFTGQADTQYF

clone size: NA
J gene: TRBJ2-7
V gene: TRBV7-2
CDR3 protein: CASSSHYEQYF

clone size: NA
J gene: TRBJ2-7
V gene: TRBV6-1
CDR3 protein: CASRYRDSYEQYF